Listed here are 10 T cell receptor beta chains from one sample, sequenced in a study of blood T cell repertoires in COVID-19. Libraries were prepared by immunoSEQ multiplex PCR; TCRdb keeps only in-frame clonotypes and omits some of them. The data hold around 280,000 clones, with around 88% observed a single time. The sequenced material came from peripheral blood. The receptor source for this set is a woman younger than 45 who had recovered from COVID-19.

This chain uses TRBV7-9 with TRBJ2-2; 7 bases match TRBD2. CDR1 is SEHNR and CDR2 is FQNEAQ in the germline V gene (reference sequence). This CDR3 is 13 amino acids long. Trimming cost V 5 bases and J 5 bases; bases outside gene matches: 2. The CDR3 region has the DNA TGTGCCAGCAGCGCGGGAGTAACCGGGGAGCTGTTTTTT. Residues: CASSAGVTGELFF.

The chain recombines TRBV7-2 with TRBJ1-3; D remains unclear. Germline CDR1 SGHTA, CDR2 FQGNSA. The CDR3 sequence is 15 residues long. V lost 2 bases to trimming and J lost 2 bases, with 10 bases between them. CDR3 bases: TGTGCCAGCAGCTTATATTCCGGGGCTGGAAACACCATATATTTT. It specifies CASSLYSGAGNTIYF. Full variable domain (rest looked up from reference TRBV7-2 and TRBJ1-3): GAGVSQSPSNKVTEKGKDVELRCDPISGHTALYWYRQSLGQGLEFLIYFQGNSAPDKSGLPSDRFSAERTGGSVSTLTIQRTQQEDSAVYLCASSLYSGAGNTIYFGEGSWLTVV.

The genes are TRBV30 and TRBJ1-1; unclear D gene. V lost 0 bases and J lost 4, with 6 bases in between. CDR1 is GTSNPN and CDR2 is SVGIG in the germline V gene (reference sequence). There are 12 residues in the CDR3. DNA for the CDR3: TGTGCCTGGAGTGTATTCGGCACTGAAGCTTTCTTT. It translates to CAWSVFGTEAFF.

This sequence joins TRBV12-3 or TRBV12-4 and TRBJ1-1; D is unclear. The ends were cut back, 3 bases at V and 7 bases at J, with 12 bases in the middle. There are 13 residues in the CDR3. The CDR3: CASSFSNQFEAFF. Here the CDR3 DNA reads TGTGCCAGCAGTTTCTCTAACCAATTTGAAGCTTTCTTT.

The V and J genes are TRBV5-1 and TRBJ2-7; tentative D call: TRBD1 (5 bases). This CDR3 spans 15 amino acids. Germline loops: CDR1 SGHRS, CDR2 YFSETQ. Trimming cost V 3 bases and J 0 bases, with 13 bases left between them. CDR3: CASSSTGSSSYEQYF. As DNA, the CDR3 is TGCGCCAGCAGCTCCACAGGCTCCAGCTCCTACGAGCAGTACTTC.

CDR3 in DNA: TGTGCCATCAGTGGATCAGCGGGAGACGGGGCCGGGGAGCTGTTTTTT. It yields the protein CAISGSAGDGAGELFF. The rearrangement links TRBV10-3 to TRBJ2-2; 8 nucleotides agree with TRBD2. Germline V lookup: CDR1 ENHRY, CDR2 SYGVKD. With V trimmed by 4 bases and J by 6 bases, 10 bases remained unmatched. CDR3 length: 16 amino acids.

The chain couples TRBV7-2 to TRBJ1-1, with no clear D. The V end was cut by 4 bases, the J end by 1 base, with 13 bases between. The CDR3 length is 15 residues. Germline-derived CDR1 and CDR2 are SGHTA and FQGNSA. CDR3 bases: TGTGCCAGCAGCTCTAAGGCCGGGAAGAACACTGAAGCTTTCTTT. Translated, it gives CASSSKAGKNTEAFF.

The chain couples TRBV6-4 to TRBJ2-1; a possible D gene is TRBD2 (6 bases). The germline V gene encodes CDR1 MRHNA and CDR2 SNTAGT. This CDR3 is 13 amino acids long. V was trimmed by 5 bases and J by 6 bases, leaving 11 bases between them. The CDR3 is CASSSGLLNEQFF. The CDR3 bases are TGTGCCAGCAGTAGCGGACTACTCAATGAGCAGTTCTTC.

Only a few counts were recorded for this clone. The J gene is TRBJ2-3, the V gene TRBV6-2 or TRBV6-3; 8 bases match TRBD2. CDR1 is MNHEY, CDR2 SVGEGT, per germline. With 5 bases clipped from V and 2 bases from J, the junction kept 9 bases outside the gene matches. This CDR3 contains 16 residues. The CDR3 sequence: CASSINSGTHTDTQYF. Here the CDR3 DNA reads TGTGCCAGCAGTATTAATAGCGGGACGCACACAGATACGCAGTATTTT.

The J gene is TRBJ2-7, the V gene TRBV5-6; TRBD1 might be the D (6 bases). This CDR3 comprises 13 residues. Trimming removed 4 bases at V and 0 bases at J, with 8 bases between. Germline assignment: CDR1 SGHDT and CDR2 YYEEEE. The CDR3 DNA reads as TGTGCCAGCAGCCCACAGGGCTCCTACGAGCAGTACTTC. Residues: CASSPQGSYEQYF.